The entry that follows covers one TCR beta chain sequence. Antigen specificity is unknown. A multiplex PCR was run with 60 Vbeta primers and 13 Jbeta primers. Sequencing was performed with immunoSEQ multiplex PCR; in TCRdb, only in-frame clones are kept and a portion is missing. The table records roughly 150,000 clones, approximately 72% of them present only once. The data originate from a study of cytomegalovirus exposure and HLA in healthy donors. The germline V and J ends were trimmed by 0 bases and 0 bases, with 17 bases remaining between them. CDR3 length equals 19 residues. In germline, CDR1 is LGHNA, CDR2 YSLEER. General study results and limits: As confirmed in vitro, a few CMV-associated chains were specific for CMV antigens.

The chain has TRBV4-3 and TRBJ1-4, with D tentatively TRBD1 (5 bases). The sequence came from a man aged 35-49 years in good health and CMV-seronegative. Sequencing was carried out using PBMCs. DNA of the CDR3: TGCGCCAGCAGCCAAGATTCGCCAGGGCTGACTGCAACTAATGAAAAACTGTTTTTT. Amino acids: CASSQDSPGLTATNEKLFF.